This T cell receptor (beta chain) was sequenced for a study of blood T cell repertoires in COVID-19. Study-wide background: Nucleic acid was either cDNA or gDNA, and it came from T cells, B-cell-depleted T cells, or PBMCs.

Some clones are missing from TCRdb's copy, which holds only in-frame ones; the method was immunoSEQ multiplex PCR. In the table there are about 240,000 clones, about nine tenths of which are singletons. This clone was counted between two and nine times. The junction had 9 bases not matched to a gene; V was cut back by 1 base and J by 7 bases. The CDR3 loop spans 15 amino acids. CDR1 is GTSNPN and CDR2 is SVGIG in the germline V gene (reference sequence). This chain joins TRBV30 and TRBJ1-5, with TRBD1 identical over 8 bases. Sequencing used peripheral blood. This TCR was recovered from a man aged 60 to 75 who had recovered from COVID-19. CDR3 bases: TGTGCCTGGAGTGATCGATCGACAGGGGACCAGCCCCAGCATTTT. It encodes CAWSDRSTGDQPQHF.